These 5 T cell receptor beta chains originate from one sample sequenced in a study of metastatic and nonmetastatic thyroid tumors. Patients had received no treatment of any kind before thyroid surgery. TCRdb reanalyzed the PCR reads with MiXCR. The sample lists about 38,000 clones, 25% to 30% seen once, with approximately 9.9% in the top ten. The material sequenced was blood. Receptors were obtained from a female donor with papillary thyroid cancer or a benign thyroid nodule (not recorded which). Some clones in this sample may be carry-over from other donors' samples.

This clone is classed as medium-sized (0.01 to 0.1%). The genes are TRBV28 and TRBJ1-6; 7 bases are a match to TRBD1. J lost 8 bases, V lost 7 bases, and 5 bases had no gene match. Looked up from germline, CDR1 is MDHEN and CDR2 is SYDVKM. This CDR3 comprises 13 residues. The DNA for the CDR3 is TGTGCCAGCATCTCGCAGGGGGATTCACCCCTCCACTTT. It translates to CASISQGDSPLHF.

CDR3 nucleotides: TGCAGTGCTAGGGCTACCTACGAGCAGTACTTC. It encodes CSARATYEQYF. V and J are TRBV20-1 and TRBJ2-7, with D unresolved. Germline V gives CDR1 DFQATT, CDR2 SNEGSKA (reference sequence). The CDR3 consists of 11 residues. V lost 3 bases and J lost 2, with 5 bases in between.

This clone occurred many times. In DNA, the CDR3 is TGTGCCAGCAGCGTAGCGGGAGGGCCAGGGGATACGCAGTATTTT. Translating gives CASSVAGGPGDTQYF. V is TRBV9 and J is TRBJ2-3, with 8 positions matching TRBD2. J was trimmed by 6 bases and V by 0 bases; bases with no gene match: 6. The CDR3 runs 15 residues. In germline, CDR1 is SGDLS, CDR2 YYNGEE. The variable domain in full, with the rest retrieved from reference TRBV9 and TRBJ2-3, is DSGVTQTPKHLITATGQRVTLRCSPRSGDLSVYWYQQSLDQGLQFLIQYYNGEERAKGNILERFSAQQFPDLHSELNLSSLELGDSALYFCASSVAGGPGDTQYFGPGTRLTVL.

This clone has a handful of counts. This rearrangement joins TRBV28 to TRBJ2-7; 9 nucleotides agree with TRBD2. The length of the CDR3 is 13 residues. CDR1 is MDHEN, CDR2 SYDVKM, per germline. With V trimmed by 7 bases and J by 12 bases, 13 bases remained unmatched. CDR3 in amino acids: CASTESGTSLPYF. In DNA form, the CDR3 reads TGTGCCAGCACCGAGTCCGGGACTAGCCTCCCGTACTTC.

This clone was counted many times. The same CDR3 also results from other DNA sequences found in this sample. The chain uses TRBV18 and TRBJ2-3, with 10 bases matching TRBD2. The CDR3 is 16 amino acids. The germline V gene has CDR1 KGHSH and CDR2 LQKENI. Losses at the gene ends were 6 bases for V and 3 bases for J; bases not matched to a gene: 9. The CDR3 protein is CASSTGLAVRTDTQYF. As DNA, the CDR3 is TGTGCCAGCTCGACTGGACTAGCGGTTAGGACAGATACGCAGTATTTT. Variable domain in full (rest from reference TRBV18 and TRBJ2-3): NAGVMQNPRHLVRRRGQEARLRCSPMKGHSHVYWYRQLPEEGLKFMVYLQKENIIDESGMPKERFSAEFPKEGPSILRIQQVVRGDSAAYFCASSTGLAVRTDTQYFGPGTRLTVL.